This T cell receptor (beta chain) is from a study of blood T cell repertoires in COVID-19. The data were produced by immunoSEQ multiplex PCR, yet TCRdb's version contains in-frame clones alone and is incomplete. The sample yields about 120,000 clones, approximately 87% seen once. The specimen was peripheral blood. The clonotype originates from a man between 50 and 59 years old with acute or convalescent COVID-19.

The CDR3, as DNA: TGTGCCAGTAGTATAGTTAAGACTAGCGGATACAATGAGCAGTTCTTC. Its protein product is CASSIVKTSGYNEQFF. The rearrangement links TRBV19 to TRBJ2-1; 9 nucleotides align to TRBD2. The CDR3 has 16 residues. V lost 1 base, J lost 4 bases, and 5 bases stayed unmatched. The germline V gene has CDR1 LNHDA and CDR2 SQIVND (reference sequence).